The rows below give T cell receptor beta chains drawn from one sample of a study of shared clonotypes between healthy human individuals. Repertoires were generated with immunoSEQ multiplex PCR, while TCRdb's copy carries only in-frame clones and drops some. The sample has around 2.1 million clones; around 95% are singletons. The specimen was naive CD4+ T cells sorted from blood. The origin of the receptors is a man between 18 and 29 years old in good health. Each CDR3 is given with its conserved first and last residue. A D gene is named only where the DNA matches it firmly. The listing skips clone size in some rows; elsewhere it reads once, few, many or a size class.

DNA: TGCGCCAGCAGCTTGAGCAGGGGGACGGGTGAAGCTTTCTTT
CDR3: CASSLSRGTGEAFF
J: TRBJ1-1
size: once
length: 14
V: TRBV5-1
D: TRBD1

DNA: TGTGCCAGCAGTCCCGGACAGGGGCGAAGGGAGTACTTC
CDR3: CASSPGQGRREYF
J: TRBJ2-7
size: NA
length: 13
V: TRBV6-5
D: TRBD1

DNA: TGTGCCAGCAGCTTAGGAGACAGGGGCACAGATACGCAGTATTTT
CDR3: CASSLGDRGTDTQYF
J: TRBJ2-3
size: NA
length: 15
V: TRBV11-2
D: TRBD1

DNA: TGTGCCAGCAGGACAGGGGCGACACCCCTCCACTTT
CDR3: CASRTGATPLHF
J: TRBJ1-6
size: NA
length: 12
V: TRBV6-5
D: TRBD1

DNA: TGTGCCAGCAGCTTGGCGGGCGACAGGATTATCGCCAAAAACATTCAGTACTTC
CDR3: CASSLAGDRIIAKNIQYF
J: TRBJ2-4
size: NA
length: 18
V: TRBV5-6
D: NA

DNA: TGTGCTAGTGGTCCACGGGTAGGGAGCTACGAGCAGTACTTC
CDR3: CASGPRVGSYEQYF
J: TRBJ2-7
size: NA
length: 14
V: TRBV12-5
D: NA

DNA: TGTGCCTGGAGTTCGGGGAGGCCCTCTGGAAACACCATATATTTT
CDR3: CAWSSGRPSGNTIYF
J: TRBJ1-3
size: NA
length: 15
V: TRBV30
D: NA

DNA: TGTGCCAGCAGCTTTCGGTTGAACACTGAAGCTTTCTTT
CDR3: CASSFRLNTEAFF
J: TRBJ1-1
size: NA
length: 13
V: TRBV13
D: NA

DNA: TGTGCCAGCAGCCGAGAAACCGGGTACTCGAATGAGCAGTTCTTC
CDR3: CASSRETGYSNEQFF
J: TRBJ2-1
size: NA
length: 15
V: TRBV5-6
D: NA

DNA: TGTGCCAGCAGCTTGGTGCGGGTTAAGTCAACTGAAGCTTTCTTT
CDR3: CASSLVRVKSTEAFF
J: TRBJ1-1
size: once
length: 15
V: TRBV5-6
D: NA

DNA: TGTGCCAGCAGCGGGACGGGCCTCTACGAGCAGTACTTC
CDR3: CASSGTGLYEQYF
J: TRBJ2-7
size: once
length: 13
V: TRBV6-1
D: NA

DNA: TGCGCCAGCAGCCAAGAACAAAACGGCAGAATTTACTATGGCTACACCTTC
CDR3: CASSQEQNGRIYYGYTF
J: TRBJ1-2
size: NA
length: 17
V: TRBV4-1
D: NA

DNA: TGTGCCAGCTCGGGGTCTGGGGCCAACGTCCTGACTTTC
CDR3: CASSGSGANVLTF
J: TRBJ2-6
size: NA
length: 13
V: TRBV19
D: NA

DNA: TGTGCAAGTCGCCATGGGGGGAGCATAAGGTCCTACGAGCAGTACTTC
CDR3: CASRHGGSIRSYEQYF
J: TRBJ2-7
size: NA
length: 16
V: TRBV12-2
D: NA

DNA: TGCGCCAGCAGCCTACACTTGGACTATGGCTACACCTTC
CDR3: CASSLHLDYGYTF
J: TRBJ1-2
size: NA
length: 13
V: TRBV5-1
D: NA

DNA: TGTGCCAGCAGCGTAGGGTGGGCAGGGTCGAACGGGGAGCTGTTTTTT
CDR3: CASSVGWAGSNGELFF
J: TRBJ2-2
size: NA
length: 16
V: TRBV9
D: NA

DNA: TGCGCCAGCAGCTTGGGTAGCTCCTACAATGAGCAGTTCTTC
CDR3: CASSLGSSYNEQFF
J: TRBJ2-1
size: few
length: 14
V: TRBV5-1
D: NA

DNA: TGTGCCAGCAGCGGGGACCAGTCCTACGAGCAGTACTTC
CDR3: CASSGDQSYEQYF
J: TRBJ2-7
size: NA
length: 13
V: TRBV2
D: NA

DNA: TGCAGCGTGATGGGACACCTCACCGGGGAGCTGTTTTTT
CDR3: CSVMGHLTGELFF
J: TRBJ2-2
size: NA
length: 13
V: TRBV29-1
D: NA

DNA: TGTGCCAGCAGTTCTTACCCGGGACAGGGGGCGCCTGGCTCTTACGGCGGGCCCCTCCACTTT
CDR3: CASSSYPGQGAPGSYGGPLHF
J: TRBJ1-6
size: NA
length: 21
V: TRBV28
D: TRBD1

DNA: TGTGCCAGCTCATCAAGCCGGGACAGGGTACCCACTAACTATGGCTACACCTTC
CDR3: CASSSSRDRVPTNYGYTF
J: TRBJ1-2
size: NA
length: 18
V: TRBV18
D: TRBD1

DNA: TGTGCCAGCTCGCCCAATTCAGGGACCTACGAGCAGTACTTC
CDR3: CASSPNSGTYEQYF
J: TRBJ2-7
size: NA
length: 14
V: TRBV18
D: NA

DNA: TGTGCCAGTAGTCCGAGGCCAGGGGGATATAATTCACCCCTCCACTTT
CDR3: CASSPRPGGYNSPLHF
J: TRBJ1-6
size: once
length: 16
V: TRBV19
D: TRBD1

DNA: TGTGCCAGCAGCCCGGGACAGGGAGGCTATGGCTACACCTTC
CDR3: CASSPGQGGYGYTF
J: TRBJ1-2
size: NA
length: 14
V: TRBV9
D: TRBD1

DNA: TGTGCCAGCAGCTACCCCGAATCGACAGGGGACTATGGCTACACCTTC
CDR3: CASSYPESTGDYGYTF
J: TRBJ1-2
size: once
length: 16
V: TRBV11-2
D: TRBD1

DNA: TGTGCCATCAGTCTGGACACGAACACTGAAGCTTTCTTT
CDR3: CAISLDTNTEAFF
J: TRBJ1-1
size: NA
length: 13
V: TRBV10-3
D: NA

DNA: TGTGCCAGCAGTTTAACTCCCGCATACGAGCAGTACTTC
CDR3: CASSLTPAYEQYF
J: TRBJ2-7
size: NA
length: 13
V: TRBV28
D: NA

DNA: TGTGCCATCCACTCTGGAAACACCATATATTTT
CDR3: CAIHSGNTIYF
J: TRBJ1-3
size: once
length: 11
V: TRBV10-3
D: NA

DNA: TGTGCCTGGAGCCCAGACCCCGGGACTAGCGGGTTTAGTGAGCAGTTCTTC
CDR3: CAWSPDPGTSGFSEQFF
J: TRBJ2-1
size: NA
length: 17
V: TRBV30
D: TRBD2

DNA: TGTGCCAGCAGCTCCCCAGGACACCTTTACAATGAGCAGTTCTTC
CDR3: CASSSPGHLYNEQFF
J: TRBJ2-1
size: NA
length: 15
V: TRBV5-8
D: NA

DNA: TGTGCCAGCAGTAGGCACACAGATACGCAGTATTTT
CDR3: CASSRHTDTQYF
J: TRBJ2-3
size: NA
length: 12
V: TRBV6-5
D: NA